A single sample is the source of the 10 T cell receptor beta chains below, sequenced in a study of persistence of HIV-infected CD4 T cells. Antigen specificity for these receptors is unknown. This nonspecific control used anti-CD3/anti-CD28 bead stimulation of CD4+ T cells. Sorting of responding CD4+ T cells relied on upregulated CD40 ligand together with CD69. Sequencing used immunoSEQ version 4 in survey mode. The assay was immunoSEQ multiplex PCR, and TCRdb's table has in-frame clones only and misses some. The repertoire holds 35,000 to 40,000 clones, with approximately 86% as singletons. Specimen: CD4+ T cells sorted from PBMCs after approximately 19-hour stimulation, collected from a patient who received antiretroviral therapy. All receptors derive from an adult man with HIV who was CMV-seropositive.

This clone showed up just once. The chain has TRBV14 and TRBJ1-1; D gene uncertain. The germline gives CDR1 SGHDN, CDR2 FVKESK. The ends were cut back, 4 bases at V and 1 base at J, with 16 bases in the middle. CDR3 size: 16 residues. The CDR3 DNA sequence: TGTGCCAGCAGCCTTCAAGGAAGGCTTCGGAACACTGAAGCTTTCTTT. Protein: CASSLQGRLRNTEAFF.

The rearrangement links TRBV9 to TRBJ2-1; D unresolved. The CDR3 length is 13 residues. Germline loops: CDR1 SGDLS, CDR2 YYNGEE. Trimming took 7 bases from V and 3 from J, leaving 11 bases between them. CDR3 sequence (DNA): TGTGCCAGCGGTTTGGGCTTCTACAATGAGCAGTTCTTC. Its translation is CASGLGFYNEQFF.

The chain links TRBV7-3 to TRBJ2-2; 7 bases fit TRBD2. Trimming at V came to 1 base and at J to 1 base, leaving 3 bases not matched to a gene. CDR3 length equals 16 residues. Germline-derived CDR1 and CDR2 are SGHTA and FQGTGA. Here the CDR3 reads CASSLRQRGNTGELFF. Written as DNA, the CDR3 is TGTGCCAGCAGCTTAAGGCAGCGGGGGAACACCGGGGAGCTGTTTTTT.

V and J are TRBV3-1 (or the pseudogene TRBV3-2) and TRBJ2-7; D unclear. V was pared by 2 bases and J by 7 bases, with 9 bases between. This CDR3 is built from 12 residues. Germline V gene lookup returns CDR1 LGHDT and CDR2 YNNKEL (reference sequence). The CDR3 bases are TGTGCCAGCAGCCAATCGAAGTATGAGCAGTACTTC. This gives the protein CASSQSKYEQYF.

V is TRBV5-1 and J is TRBJ2-3; D ambiguous. The CDR3 runs 14 residues. Deletions cut 2 bases from V and 1 base from J, with 8 bases between. The V gene's germline CDR1 is SGHRS and CDR2 YFSETQ. This chain's CDR3 is CASSFGGGTDTQYF. Written as DNA, the CDR3 is TGCGCCAGCAGCTTCGGCGGAGGCACAGATACGCAGTATTTT.

The gene calls are TRBV7-2 and TRBJ2-1, with D unclear. Germline-derived CDR1 and CDR2 are SGHTA and FQGNSA. V lost 5 bases to trimming and J lost 4 bases, with 9 bases between them. The CDR3 has 13 residues. CDR3 DNA sequence: TGTGCCAGCAGCGTCACGGTATACAATGAGCAGTTCTTC. As protein: CASSVTVYNEQFF. Supplemented by reference TRBV7-2 and TRBJ2-1, the full variable domain reads GAGVSQSPSNKVTEKGKDVELRCDPISGHTALYWYRQSLGQGLEFLIYFQGNSAPDKSGLPSDRFSAERTGGSVSTLTIQRTQQEDSAVYLCASSVTVYNEQFFGPGTRLTVL.

The chain is built from TRBV3-1 (or the pseudogene TRBV3-2) and TRBJ2-5; no clear D. CDR3 length equals 15 residues. In germline, CDR1 is LGHDT, CDR2 YNNKEL (reference sequence). V gave up 7 bases and J gave up 2 bases, with 17 bases separating them. The CDR3 loop is CASTFSPARQETQYF. CDR3 nucleotide sequence: TGTGCCAGCACCTTTTCGCCTGCTAGACAAGAGACCCAGTACTTC.

This chain connects TRBV27 to TRBJ2-3, with a tentative D call TRBD1 (6 bases). V was trimmed by 5 bases and J by 0 bases, leaving 15 bases between them. This CDR3 spans 16 amino acids. Germline V CDR1 and CDR2: MNHEY, SMNVEV (reference sequence). The CDR3 protein is CASSTLIGQSTDTQYF. CDR3 nucleotides: TGTGCCAGCAGTACCCTGATTGGACAGAGCACAGATACGCAGTATTTT.

The chain has TRBV4-2 and TRBJ2-5; no firm D call. Germline V gene sequence: CDR1 LGHNA, CDR2 YNFKEQ. This CDR3 is 14 amino acids long. The V and J ends lost 0 bases and 5 bases respectively, with 10 bases between them. CDR3 DNA sequence: TGTGCCAGCAGCCAAGATCGTGTGGGGGAGACCCAGTACTTC. It codes for CASSQDRVGETQYF.

V and J are TRBV5-4 and TRBJ2-2; the D gene is possibly TRBD2 (5 bases). Per the germline V gene, CDR1 is SGHNT and CDR2 is YYREEE (reference sequence). The V and J ends lost 5 bases and 8 bases respectively, with 13 bases between them. This CDR3 region has 13 residues. Here the CDR3 DNA reads TGTGCCAGCAGGAGGGATCATTTAGGGGAGCTGTTTTTT. It specifies CASRRDHLGELFF.